One and the same sample provided the 32 T cell receptor beta chains below, sequenced in a study of beta chain features in type 1 diabetes. Sequencing targeted expressed TCRB transcripts, as all isolated RNA had been reverse transcribed. Repertoires were generated with immunoSEQ multiplex PCR, while TCRdb's copy carries only in-frame clones and drops some. The sample lists just over 600,000 clones, about a sixth occurring once. The specimen was naive CD4+ T cells from blood. The receptors come from a man aged 18 to 30 in good health.

V usage is TRBV13 and J usage is TRBJ2-7, with unresolved D. Trimming shortened V by 3 bases and J by 0 bases, and 18 bases separated the two germline ends. This CDR3 spans 17 amino acids. Germline assignment: CDR1 PRHDT and CDR2 FYEKMQ (reference sequence). The CDR3 reads CASSLIRAARSSYEQYF. CDR3 bases: TGTGCCAGCAGCTTGATTCGGGCAGCAAGAAGCTCCTACGAGCAGTACTTC. Complete variable domain (other parts from reference TRBV13 and TRBJ2-7): AAGVIQSPRHLIKEKRETATLKCYPIPRHDTVYWYQQGPGQDPQFLISFYEKMQSDKGSIPDRFSAQQFSDYHSELNMSSLELGDSALYFCASSLIRAARSSYEQYFGPGTRLTVT.

This clone was counted only a few times. This chain connects TRBV9 to TRBJ1-5; D may be TRBD1 (6 bases). The germline CDR1 and CDR2 sequences are SGDLS and YYNGEE. The CDR3 length is 18 residues. Trimming cost V 0 bases and J 2 bases, with 18 bases left between them. The CDR3 is CASSVGLETGTGNQPQHF. In nucleotides, the CDR3 is TGTGCCAGCAGCGTAGGTTTGGAAACAGGGACGGGCAATCAGCCCCAGCATTTT.

The V gene is TRBV19, the J gene TRBJ1-2; 10 nucleotides align to TRBD1. Germline V gene lookup returns CDR1 LNHDA and CDR2 SQIVND (reference sequence). V shed 3 bases, J shed 3 bases, and the junction held 10 bases outside the gene matches. CDR3 size: 17 residues. This chain's CDR3 is CASSMSWTGGKYYGYTF. CDR3 nucleotides: TGTGCCAGTAGTATGTCTTGGACAGGGGGGAAATACTATGGCTACACCTTC.

V is TRBV6-1 and J is TRBJ1-5; 12 bases are shared with TRBD1. CDR3 length: 16 residues. With 4 bases clipped from V and 6 bases from J, the junction kept 7 bases outside the gene matches. Germline-derived CDR1 and CDR2 are MNHNS and SASEGT. The CDR3 DNA reads as TGTGCCAGCAGTGGAGTAGGGACAGGGGGCCTTCAGCCCCAGCATTTT. As protein: CASSGVGTGGLQPQHF.

This clone occurred a few times. The chain combines TRBV19 with TRBJ2-2; tentatively, D is TRBD1 (5 bases). Germline V gene data show CDR1 as LNHDA and CDR2 as SQIVND (reference sequence). The CDR3 runs 14 residues. V gave up 6 bases and J gave up 2 bases, with 10 bases separating them. Here the CDR3 DNA reads TGTGCCAGTAGCCGACAGCTAAACACCGGGGAGCTGTTTTTT. Translated: CASSRQLNTGELFF.

This clone was counted a few times. This chain links TRBV5-1 with TRBJ2-7; 9 bases match TRBD1. CDR1 and CDR2 (germline): SGHRS, YFSETQ. The CDR3 runs 15 residues. Germline trimming cut 3 bases from V and 0 bases from J; bases unmatched to any gene: 4. The CDR3 DNA is TGCGCCAGCAGCTCACTGGACAGGGGCTCCTACGAGCAGTACTTC. It yields the protein CASSSLDRGSYEQYF.

This clone was picked up many times. Within the sample, other DNA sequences also encode this same CDR3. The rearrangement joins TRBV7-9 to TRBJ1-5, with D perhaps TRBD1 (5 bases). Looked up from germline, CDR1 is SEHNR and CDR2 is FQNEAQ (reference sequence). The CDR3 runs 14 residues. V lost 5 bases and J 3 bases, leaving 11 bases between the germline ends. CDR3 loop: CASSLDRANQPQHF. In DNA form, the CDR3 reads TGTGCCAGCAGCCTTGACAGAGCCAATCAGCCCCAGCATTTT. The full variable domain, with the rest looked up from reference TRBV7-9 and TRBJ1-5, is DTGVSQNPRHKITKRGQNVTFRCDPISEHNRLYWYRQTLGQGPEFLTYFQNEAQLEKSRLLSDRFSAERPKGSFSTLEIQRTEQGDSAMYLCASSLDRANQPQHFGDGTRLSIL.

The gene calls are TRBV18 and TRBJ2-7; the D is unclear. The length of the CDR3 is 14 residues. The germline V gene has CDR1 KGHSH and CDR2 LQKENI. Trimming took off 6 bases at V and 0 bases at J, with 12 bases between the two ends. Written as DNA, the CDR3 is TGTGCCAGCTCGCAGATTCTGGGCTCCTACGAGCAGTACTTC. Protein: CASSQILGSYEQYF.

This clone was seen more than once but under ten times. The V gene is TRBV7-6, the J gene TRBJ2-5; possible D gene TRBD1, 5 bases. The CDR3 contains 14 residues. Germline V gives CDR1 SGHVS, CDR2 FNYEAQ. The ends were cut back, 3 bases at V and 1 base at J, with 9 bases in the middle. This chain's CDR3 is CASSFPDTQETQYF. DNA of the CDR3: TGTGCCAGCAGCTTTCCGGACACCCAAGAGACCCAGTACTTC.

This clone came up once. The sample has other DNA sequences that encode this CDR3 too. The chain joins TRBV20-1 to TRBJ1-2, with a weak D call TRBD1 (5 bases). Trimming removed 2 bases from V and 8 bases from J, with 9 bases in between. Germline V gene sequence: CDR1 DFQATT, CDR2 SNEGSKA (reference sequence). The CDR3 is 11 amino acids. CDR3 bases: TGCAGTGCTAGACAGGGAAGAGGCTACACCTTC. It translates to CSARQGRGYTF.

This clone was detected a few times. The chain links TRBV5-1 to TRBJ2-5; a weak D match, TRBD1 (6 bases). In germline, CDR1 is SGHRS, CDR2 YFSETQ. There are 15 residues in the CDR3. The germline V and J ends were trimmed by 2 bases and 0 bases, with 11 bases remaining between them. CDR3 loop: CASSFGDTHQETQYF. The CDR3 bases are TGCGCCAGCAGCTTCGGGGACACCCACCAAGAGACCCAGTACTTC.

In its sample, this clone was seen a few times. The junction shows a germline mismatch at one end, possibly a read error. V usage is TRBV6-1 and J usage is TRBJ2-7, with 9 bases that match TRBD1. The length of the CDR3 is 17 residues. Germline V gene sequence: CDR1 MNHNS, CDR2 SASEGT. The CDR3 DNA is TGTGCCATCAGTGAGCCCGGAGGGGGACAGGGAGCGTACGAGCAGTACTTC. Translated: CAISEPGGGQGAYEQYF.

The chain joins TRBV18 to TRBJ2-1, with D maybe TRBD2 (6 bases). The V end was cut by 5 bases, the J end by 8 bases, with 19 bases between. Germline CDR1 KGHSH, CDR2 LQKENI. The CDR3 totals 15 residues. The CDR3 reads CASSIRDLPGDEQFF. CDR3 DNA: TGTGCCAGCTCAATAAGGGACCTCCCGGGGGATGAGCAGTTCTTC.

The rearrangement joins TRBV6-6 to TRBJ2-2, with D uncertain. This CDR3 region has 13 residues. V was shortened by 6 bases and J by 5 bases, with 10 bases between the two germline ends. The germline CDR1 and CDR2 sequences are MNHNY and SVGAGI (reference sequence). The CDR3 region is CASSSSLTGELFF. The CDR3 DNA sequence: TGTGCCAGCAGCTCGAGTCTTACCGGGGAGCTGTTTTTT.

The chain uses TRBV23-1 and TRBJ2-1, with TRBD1 matching over 12 bases. TRBV23-1 belongs to the ORF category, with a function that is uncertain. This CDR3 region has 20 residues. With 0 bases clipped from V and 8 bases from J, the junction kept 17 bases outside the gene matches. CDR3 bases: TGCGCCAGCAGTCAATCTTCGCTGGAGGGACAGGGGGCTAGTCTCGATGAGCAGTTCTTC. This codes for CASSQSSLEGQGASLDEQFF.

This clone has only a few counts. V gene TRBV9 combines with J gene TRBJ2-3, with 7 nucleotides matching TRBD2. J gave up 4 bases and V 0 bases, and 8 bases lay outside the gene matches. In germline, CDR1 is SGDLS, CDR2 YYNGEE. The CDR3 contains 16 residues. CDR3 in amino acids: CASSVGVGGFPDTQYF. As DNA, the CDR3 is TGTGCCAGCAGCGTAGGAGTGGGAGGGTTCCCAGATACGCAGTATTTT.

V gene TRBV9 combines with J gene TRBJ2-7, with D perhaps TRBD1 or TRBD2 (5 bases each). CDR1 SGDLS and CDR2 YYNGEE come from the germline V gene. CDR3 size: 15 residues. V gave up 0 bases and J gave up 2 bases, with 12 bases separating them. CDR3 nucleotides: TGTGCCAGCAGCGTAGCGGGCCAGGGACCCTACGAGCAGTACTTC. Its protein product is CASSVAGQGPYEQYF.

This clone has just a few counts. The chain recombines TRBV28 with TRBJ2-2, with no clear D. The CDR3 is 17 amino acids. Germline V gene lookup returns CDR1 MDHEN and CDR2 SYDVKM. The V end was cut by 7 bases, the J end by 1 base, with 19 bases between. CDR3 residues: CASNQLRMRGNTGELFF. In DNA, the CDR3 is TGTGCCAGCAACCAGCTAAGAATGCGAGGGAACACCGGGGAGCTGTTTTTT.

In its sample, this clone was seen a few times. J is TRBJ2-4 and V is TRBV4-1; D is perhaps TRBD2 (5 bases). The germline V and J ends were trimmed by 6 bases and 1 base, with 13 bases remaining between them. The germline CDR1 and CDR2 sequences are MGHRA and YSYEKL. CDR3 length: 15 residues. The CDR3 here is CASRANPGAKNIQYF. The CDR3 region has the DNA TGCGCCAGCAGGGCTAACCCGGGGGCCAAAAACATTCAGTACTTC.

Only a few counts were recorded for this clone. The rearrangement uses TRBV28 and TRBJ1-4; D possibly corresponds to TRBD1 (6 bases). Germline CDR1 MDHEN, CDR2 SYDVKM. The CDR3 runs to 11 residues. V shed 4 bases and J shed 14 bases, with 11 bases lying between them. The CDR3 sequence is CASSSRGRLFF. As DNA, the CDR3 is TGTGCCAGCAGTTCCAGGGGACGGCTGTTTTTT.

A few counts support this clone. The chain joins TRBV5-1 to TRBJ2-7; 9 bases are shared with TRBD1. V lost 4 bases and J lost 6; bases outside the gene matches: 8. Germline V gene lookup returns CDR1 SGHRS and CDR2 YFSETQ. The CDR3 loop spans 14 amino acids. The CDR3 region is CASSGGQGLSEQYF. The CDR3, as DNA: TGCGCCAGCAGCGGGGGACAGGGTCTGAGCGAGCAGTACTTC.

This sequence joins TRBV6-1 and TRBJ1-5, with D tentatively TRBD1 (6 bases). This CDR3 is 14 amino acids long. Per germline, CDR1 MNHNS and CDR2 SASEGT. V was shortened by 0 bases and J by 7 bases, with 10 bases between the two germline ends. In nucleotides, the CDR3 is TGTGCCAGCAGTGAAGCAGGTCAGGGGCAGCCCCAGCATTTT. Its protein is CASSEAGQGQPQHF.

This clone occurred a few times. This sequence joins TRBV11-2 and TRBJ2-7, with 8 bases fitting TRBD1. The CDR3 is 15 amino acids. Trimming took 1 base from V and 5 from J; bases not matched to a gene: 7. Germline V gene sequence: CDR1 SGHAT, CDR2 FQNNGV. In nucleotides, the CDR3 is TGTGCCAGCAGCTTAGGGAGACAGGGGACACACGAGCAGTACTTC. It is translated as CASSLGRQGTHEQYF.

This rearrangement joins TRBV7-7 to TRBJ2-7, with D unresolved. Deletions cut 1 base from V and 4 bases from J, with 8 bases between. The CDR3 has 13 amino acids. Germline V gene lookup returns CDR1 SSHAT and CDR2 FNYEAQ (reference sequence). The CDR3 sequence: CASSLVRRYEQYF. The DNA for the CDR3 is TGTGCCAGCAGCTTAGTTCGGCGGTACGAGCAGTACTTC. Based on the CDR3 plus reference TRBV7-7 and TRBJ2-7, the full variable domain is GAGVSQSPRYKVTKRGQDVTLRCDPISSHATLYWYQQALGQGPEFLTYFNYEAQPDKSGLPSDRFSAERPEGSISTLTIQRTEQRDSAMYRCASSLVRRYEQYFGPGTRLTVT.

The CDR3 region has the DNA TGTGCCAGCAGCTCCATTGGACAGGGGGCGAATGAGCAGTTCTTC. Its translation is CASSSIGQGANEQFF. This sequence joins TRBV7-3 and TRBJ2-1, with TRBD1 matching over 11 bases. Trimming removed 4 bases from V and 7 bases from J; junction bases left unmatched: 6. Germline CDR1 reads SGHTA; CDR2 reads FQGTGA. The CDR3 is 15 residues long.

This clone was found a few times. This chain uses TRBV28 with TRBJ1-1; 7 bases match TRBD1. The ends lost 3 bases at V and 4 bases at J; junction bases unmatched: 8. The CDR3 has 15 amino acids. Per germline, CDR1 MDHEN and CDR2 SYDVKM. CDR3 DNA: TGTGCCAGCAGTTTCGACGACAGGGCGGGCACTGAAGCTTTCTTT. Translated, it gives CASSFDDRAGTEAFF.

The rearrangement joins TRBV6-1 to TRBJ2-7; no reliable D call. Germline values: CDR1 MNHNS, CDR2 SASEGT. Trimming removed 4 bases from V and 3 bases from J, with 10 bases in between. The CDR3 consists of 13 residues. The CDR3 region is CASSAEPGYEQYF. CDR3 in DNA: TGTGCCAGCAGTGCCGAACCAGGCTACGAGCAGTACTTC.

The V gene is TRBV10-3, the J gene TRBJ2-1; TRBD2 matches at 13 bases. The trim removed 2 bases at V and 9 bases at J, leaving 7 bases unmatched. The CDR3 length is 16 residues. Germline CDR1 reads ENHRY; CDR2 reads SYGVKD. This CDR3 reads CAISEVGTSGNGEQFF. For the CDR3, the DNA is TGTGCCATCAGTGAGGTTGGGACTAGCGGGAACGGTGAGCAGTTCTTC.

This clone was observed a handful of times. The chain employs TRBV27 and TRBJ2-2; 7 bases fit TRBD2. In germline, CDR1 is MNHEY, CDR2 SMNVEV (reference sequence). J gave up 1 base and V 1 base, and 6 bases lay outside the gene matches. The CDR3 length is 17 residues. The CDR3 coding sequence is TGTGCCAGCAGTTTATGGGAGGGACTGCGGAACACCGGGGAGCTGTTTTTT. Encoded protein: CASSLWEGLRNTGELFF.

The chain couples TRBV9 to TRBJ1-2; the match to TRBD1 covers 7 bases. The CDR3 runs 15 residues. With V trimmed by 4 bases and J by 2 bases, 8 bases remained unmatched. Germline lookup yields CDR1 SGDLS and CDR2 YYNGEE. In DNA form, the CDR3 reads TGTGCCAGCAGCCTACGACAGGGAGGCAACTATGGCTACACCTTC. Amino acids: CASSLRQGGNYGYTF. The variable domain in full, with the rest retrieved from reference TRBV9 and TRBJ1-2, is DSGVTQTPKHLITATGQRVTLRCSPRSGDLSVYWYQQSLDQGLQFLIQYYNGEERAKGNILERFSAQQFPDLHSELNLSSLELGDSALYFCASSLRQGGNYGYTFGSGTRLTVV.

This chain joins TRBV20-1 and TRBJ1-2, with unresolved D. The CDR3 loop spans 10 amino acids. V was clipped by 5 bases and J by 2 bases, with 3 bases between them. Germline V gene lookup returns CDR1 DFQATT and CDR2 SNEGSKA (reference sequence). CDR3 loop: CSAENYGYTF. CDR3 DNA: TGCAGTGCTGAGAACTATGGCTACACCTTC.

The chain joins TRBV5-1 to TRBJ2-6, with a possible D match to TRBD2 (6 bases). Deletions cut 6 bases from V and 2 bases from J, with 12 bases between. CDR1 is SGHRS, CDR2 YFSETQ, per germline. This CDR3 spans 15 amino acids. CDR3 nucleotides: TGCGCCAGCATCCCATCGGGGGCTGGGGCCAACGTCCTGACTTTC. It encodes CASIPSGAGANVLTF.